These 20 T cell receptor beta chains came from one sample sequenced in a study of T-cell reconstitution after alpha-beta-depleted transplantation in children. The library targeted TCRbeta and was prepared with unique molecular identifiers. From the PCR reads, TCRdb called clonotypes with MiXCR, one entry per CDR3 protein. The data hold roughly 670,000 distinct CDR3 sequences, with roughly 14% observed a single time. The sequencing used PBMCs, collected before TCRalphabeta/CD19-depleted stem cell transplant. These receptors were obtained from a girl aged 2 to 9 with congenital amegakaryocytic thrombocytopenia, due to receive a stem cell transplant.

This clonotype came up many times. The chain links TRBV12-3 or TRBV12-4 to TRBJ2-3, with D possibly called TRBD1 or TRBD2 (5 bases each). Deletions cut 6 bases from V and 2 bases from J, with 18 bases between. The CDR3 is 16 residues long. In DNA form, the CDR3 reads TGTGCCAGCAGCCCTACAGTGAGGGGTTCCACAGATACGCAGTATTTT. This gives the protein CASSPTVRGSTDTQYF.

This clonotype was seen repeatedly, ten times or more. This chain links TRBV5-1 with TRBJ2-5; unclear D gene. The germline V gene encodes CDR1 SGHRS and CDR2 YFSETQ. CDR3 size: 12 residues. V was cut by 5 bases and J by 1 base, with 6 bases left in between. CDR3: CASRLLQETQYF. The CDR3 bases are TGCGCCAGCAGACTGCTCCAAGAGACCCAGTACTTC.

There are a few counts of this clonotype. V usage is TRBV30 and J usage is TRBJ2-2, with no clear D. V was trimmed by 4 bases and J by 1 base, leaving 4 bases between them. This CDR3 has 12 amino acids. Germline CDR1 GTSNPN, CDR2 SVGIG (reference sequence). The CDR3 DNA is TGTGCCTGGACAGGGAACACCGGGGAGCTGTTTTTT. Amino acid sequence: CAWTGNTGELFF.

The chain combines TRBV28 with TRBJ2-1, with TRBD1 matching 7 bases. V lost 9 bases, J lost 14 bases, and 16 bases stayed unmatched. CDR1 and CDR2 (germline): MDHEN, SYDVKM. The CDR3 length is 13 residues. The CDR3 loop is CASRTGHLSLKFF. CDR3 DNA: TGTGCCAGTAGGACAGGACACCTGTCGTTGAAGTTCTTC.

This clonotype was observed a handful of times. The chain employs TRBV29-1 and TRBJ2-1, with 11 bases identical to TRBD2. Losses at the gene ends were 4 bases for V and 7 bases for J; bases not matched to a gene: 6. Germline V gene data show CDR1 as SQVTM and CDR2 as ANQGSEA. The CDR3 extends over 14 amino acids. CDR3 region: CSVGKRLAGNEQFF. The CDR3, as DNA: TGCAGCGTTGGGAAGAGACTAGCGGGGAATGAGCAGTTCTTC.

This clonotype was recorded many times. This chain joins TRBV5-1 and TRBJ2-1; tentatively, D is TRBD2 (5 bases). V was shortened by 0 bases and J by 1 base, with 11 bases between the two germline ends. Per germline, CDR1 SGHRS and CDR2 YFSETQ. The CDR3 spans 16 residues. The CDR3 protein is CASSLVLGDSYNEQFF. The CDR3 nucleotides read TGCGCCAGCAGCTTGGTACTCGGGGATTCCTACAATGAGCAGTTCTTC. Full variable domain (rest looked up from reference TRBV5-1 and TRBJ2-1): KAGVTQTPRYLIKTRGQQVTLSCSPISGHRSVSWYQQTPGQGLQFLFEYFSETQRNKGNFPGRFSGRQFSNSRSEMNVSTLELGDSALYLCASSLVLGDSYNEQFFGPGTRLTVL.

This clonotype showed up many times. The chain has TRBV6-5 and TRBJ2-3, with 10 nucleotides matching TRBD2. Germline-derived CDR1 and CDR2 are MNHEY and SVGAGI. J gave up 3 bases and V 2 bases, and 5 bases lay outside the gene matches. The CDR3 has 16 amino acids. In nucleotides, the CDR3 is TGTGCCAGCAGTTACGGCCTAGCGGGAGAGACAGATACGCAGTATTTT. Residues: CASSYGLAGETDTQYF.

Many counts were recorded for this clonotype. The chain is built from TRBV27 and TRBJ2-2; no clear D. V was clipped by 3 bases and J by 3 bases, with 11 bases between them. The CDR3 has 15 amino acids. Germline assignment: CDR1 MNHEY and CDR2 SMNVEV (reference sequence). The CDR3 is CASSLKGTDTGELFF. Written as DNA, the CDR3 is TGTGCCAGCAGTTTGAAGGGTACGGACACCGGGGAGCTGTTTTTT.

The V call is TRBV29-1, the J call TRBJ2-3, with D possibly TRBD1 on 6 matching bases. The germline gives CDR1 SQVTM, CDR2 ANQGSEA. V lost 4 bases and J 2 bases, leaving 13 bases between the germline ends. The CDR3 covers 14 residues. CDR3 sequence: CSVGTGTHTDTQYF. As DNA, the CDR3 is TGCAGCGTTGGAACCGGGACACACACAGATACGCAGTATTTT.

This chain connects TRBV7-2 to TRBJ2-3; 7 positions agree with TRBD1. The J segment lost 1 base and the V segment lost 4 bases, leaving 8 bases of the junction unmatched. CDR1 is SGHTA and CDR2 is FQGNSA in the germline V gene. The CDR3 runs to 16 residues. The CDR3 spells CASSYRQGRGTDTQYF. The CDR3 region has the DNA TGTGCCAGCAGCTATCGACAGGGACGGGGCACAGATACGCAGTATTTT. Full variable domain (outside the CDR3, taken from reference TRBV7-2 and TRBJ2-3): GAGVSQSPSNKVTEKGKDVELRCDPISGHTALYWYRQSLGQGLEFLIYFQGNSAPDKSGLPSDRFSAERTGGSVSTLTIQRTQQEDSAVYLCASSYRQGRGTDTQYFGPGTRLTVL.

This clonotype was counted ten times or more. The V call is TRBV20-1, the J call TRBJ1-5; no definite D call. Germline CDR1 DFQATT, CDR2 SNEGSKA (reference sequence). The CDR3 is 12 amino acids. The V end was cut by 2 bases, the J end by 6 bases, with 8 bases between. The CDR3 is CSARRGSQPQHF. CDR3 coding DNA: TGCAGTGCTAGACGGGGAAGTCAGCCCCAGCATTTT.

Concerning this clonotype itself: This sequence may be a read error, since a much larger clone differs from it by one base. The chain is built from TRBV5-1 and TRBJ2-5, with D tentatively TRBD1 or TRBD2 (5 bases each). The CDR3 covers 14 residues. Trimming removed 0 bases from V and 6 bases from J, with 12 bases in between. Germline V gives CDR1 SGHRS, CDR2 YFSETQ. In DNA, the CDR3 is TGCGCCAGCAGCTTGGGGACGGGGCTAAAGACCCAGTACTTC. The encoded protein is CASSLGTGLKTQYF. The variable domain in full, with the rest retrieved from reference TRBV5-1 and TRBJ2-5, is KAGVTQTPRYLIKTRGQQVTLSCSPISGHRSVSWYQQTPGQGLQFLFEYFSETQRNKGNFPGRFSGRQFSNSRSEMNVSTLELGDSALYLCASSLGTGLKTQYFGPGTRLLVL.

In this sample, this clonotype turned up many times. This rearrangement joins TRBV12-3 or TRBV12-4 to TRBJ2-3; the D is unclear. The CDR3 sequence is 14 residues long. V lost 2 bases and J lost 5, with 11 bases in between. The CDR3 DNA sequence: TGTGCCAGCAGTTTATCTACCCCCATAGATACGCAGTATTTT. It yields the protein CASSLSTPIDTQYF.

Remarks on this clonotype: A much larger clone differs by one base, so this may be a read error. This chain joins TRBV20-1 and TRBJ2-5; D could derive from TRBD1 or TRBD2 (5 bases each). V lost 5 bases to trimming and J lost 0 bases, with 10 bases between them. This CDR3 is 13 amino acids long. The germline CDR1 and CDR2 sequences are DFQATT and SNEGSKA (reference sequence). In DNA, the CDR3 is TGCAGTGCTTGGGGACCTTACCAAGAGACCCAGTACTTC. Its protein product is CSAWGPYQETQYF.

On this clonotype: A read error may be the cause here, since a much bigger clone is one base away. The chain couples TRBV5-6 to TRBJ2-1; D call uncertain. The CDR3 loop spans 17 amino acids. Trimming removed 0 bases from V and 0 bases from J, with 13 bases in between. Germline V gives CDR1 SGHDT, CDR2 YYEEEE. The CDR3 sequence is CASSLDNGASSYNEQFF. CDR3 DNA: TGTGCCAGCAGCTTGGATAACGGCGCGAGCTCCTACAATGAGCAGTTCTTC.

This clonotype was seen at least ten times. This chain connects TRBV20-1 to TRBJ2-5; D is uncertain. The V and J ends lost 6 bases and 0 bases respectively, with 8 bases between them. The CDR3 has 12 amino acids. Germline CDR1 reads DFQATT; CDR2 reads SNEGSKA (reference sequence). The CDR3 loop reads CSAELDQETQYF. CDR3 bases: TGCAGTGCGGAACTTGACCAAGAGACCCAGTACTTC.

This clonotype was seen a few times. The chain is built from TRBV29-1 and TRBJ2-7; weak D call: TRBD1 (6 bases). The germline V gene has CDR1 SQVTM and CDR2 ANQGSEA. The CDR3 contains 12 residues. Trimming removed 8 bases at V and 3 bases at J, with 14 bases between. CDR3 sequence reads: CSFALDSYEQYF. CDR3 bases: TGCAGCTTCGCTCTGGACAGCTACGAGCAGTACTTC.

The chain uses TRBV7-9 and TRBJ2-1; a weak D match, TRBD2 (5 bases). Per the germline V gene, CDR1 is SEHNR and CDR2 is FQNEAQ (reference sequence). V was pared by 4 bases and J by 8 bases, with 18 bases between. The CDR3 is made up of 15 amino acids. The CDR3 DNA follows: TGTGCCAGCAGCTCATCTCGACTAACCCTTGATGAGCAGTTCTTC. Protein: CASSSSRLTLDEQFF.

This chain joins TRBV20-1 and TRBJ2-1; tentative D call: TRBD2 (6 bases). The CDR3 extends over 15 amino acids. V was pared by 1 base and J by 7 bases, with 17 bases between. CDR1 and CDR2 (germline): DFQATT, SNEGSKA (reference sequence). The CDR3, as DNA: TGCAGTGCTAGAGGTGTACTAGCCCCAGAAAATGAGCAGTTCTTC. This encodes CSARGVLAPENEQFF.

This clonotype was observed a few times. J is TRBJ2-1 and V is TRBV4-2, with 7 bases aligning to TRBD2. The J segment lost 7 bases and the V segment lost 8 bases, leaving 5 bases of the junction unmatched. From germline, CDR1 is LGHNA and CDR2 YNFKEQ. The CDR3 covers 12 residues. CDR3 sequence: CASGPSGNEQFF. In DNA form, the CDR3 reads TGTGCCAGCGGCCCTAGCGGTAATGAGCAGTTCTTC.